These 11 T cell receptor beta chains were sequenced from one sample in a study of shared clonotypes between healthy human individuals. Profiling relied on immunoSEQ multiplex PCR, and the TCRdb table lists in-frame clones only, not all of them. Among millions of clones listed, approximately 94% were seen once. The specimen was naive CD4+ T cells sorted from blood. Documented subset: CD45RA+ positively selected. The source of these receptors is a man aged 18 to 29 in good health.

In this sample, this clone turned up once. The chain combines TRBV10-2 with TRBJ2-5; 12 bases are shared with TRBD2. The germline CDR1 and CDR2 sequences are WSHSY and SAAADI. CDR3 length: 15 amino acids. The ends lost 6 bases at V and 4 bases at J; junction bases unmatched: 6. CDR3 sequence: CASSRLAGVPETQYF. The CDR3 coding sequence is TGCGCCAGCAGCCGACTAGCGGGAGTTCCAGAGACCCAGTACTTC.

This chain joins TRBV29-1 and TRBJ2-5, with D uncertain. Germline values: CDR1 SQVTM, CDR2 ANQGSEA. The CDR3 loop spans 14 amino acids. Trimming cost V 1 base and J 2 bases, with 11 bases left between them. The chain's CDR3 is CSVEGKDVQETQYF. The DNA of the CDR3 is TGCAGCGTTGAAGGGAAAGACGTACAAGAGACCCAGTACTTC.

The J gene is TRBJ2-7, the V gene TRBV6-5; D is ambiguous. Germline CDR1 reads MNHEY; CDR2 reads SVGAGI. V was cut by 5 bases and J by 2 bases, with 13 bases left in between. This CDR3 has 14 amino acids. CDR3 loop: CASSDPGRPYEQYF. CDR3 DNA sequence: TGTGCCAGCAGTGACCCAGGACGACCCTACGAGCAGTACTTC.

This clone has a single count. The chain is built from TRBV5-5 and TRBJ2-7; no clear D gene. The germline V and J ends were trimmed by 0 bases and 2 bases, with 12 bases remaining between them. The length of the CDR3 is 15 residues. Germline-derived CDR1 and CDR2 are SGHKS and YYEKEE (reference sequence). The CDR3 DNA is TGTGCCAGCAGCTTGGCTGGGGTCCTAACCTACGAGCAGTACTTC. This encodes CASSLAGVLTYEQYF.

The chain couples TRBV11-2 to TRBJ1-6, with unresolved D. CDR1 SGHAT and CDR2 FQNNGV come from the germline V gene. The CDR3 totals 14 residues. V gave up 6 bases and J gave up 6 bases, with 12 bases separating them. DNA of the CDR3: TGTGCCAGCAGTCCCCGGGGTGGTAATTCACCCCTCCACTTT. This sequence encodes CASSPRGGNSPLHF.

The gene calls are TRBV6-5 and TRBJ2-1; D may correspond to TRBD1 or TRBD2 (6 bases each). The CDR3 runs 15 residues. Germline V gene sequence: CDR1 MNHEY, CDR2 SVGAGI. Trimming left V 0 bases short and J 6 bases short, with 12 bases between. The CDR3 nucleotides are TGTGCCAGCAGTTACTCGAATTCGGGGGCCAATGAGCAGTTCTTC. Encoded protein: CASSYSNSGANEQFF.

This chain joins TRBV6-6 and TRBJ2-5, with D maybe TRBD1 (6 bases). The J call may not be correct, given that the DNA end is closer to TRBJ2-7. This CDR3 contains 14 residues. Germline V gene sequence: CDR1 MNHNY, CDR2 SVGAGI (reference sequence). The chain's CDR3 is CASSPRTDSYEQYF. The CDR3 coding sequence is TGTGCCAGCAGTCCGCGGACAGATTCCTACGAGCAGTACTTC.

This clone was recorded only once. CDR3 sequence: CASSMGRTNYGYTF. The CDR3 nucleotides are TGTGCCAGTAGTATGGGCCGGACCAACTATGGCTACACCTTC. V usage is TRBV19 and J usage is TRBJ1-2; unclear D gene. This CDR3 spans 14 amino acids. The germline CDR1 and CDR2 sequences are LNHDA and SQIVND (reference sequence). The V end was cut by 3 bases, the J end by 2 bases, with 10 bases between.

V gene TRBV7-2 combines with J gene TRBJ1-5; D is uncertain. Germline CDR1 reads SGHTA; CDR2 reads FQGNSA. V lost 1 base and J lost 5, with 12 bases in between. There are 15 residues in the CDR3. Here the CDR3 reads CASSLDGRPDQPQHF. CDR3 nucleotide sequence: TGTGCCAGCAGCTTAGACGGTCGTCCGGATCAGCCCCAGCATTTT.

This clone was counted once. Written as DNA, the CDR3 is TGTGCCATCAGTGCGGTACAGGGGAATGAAAAACTGTTTTTT. This codes for CAISAVQGNEKLFF. The chain joins TRBV10-3 to TRBJ1-4, with 7 bases identical to TRBD1. The length of the CDR3 is 14 residues. V lost 4 bases and J lost 5; bases outside the gene matches: 4. The germline gives CDR1 ENHRY, CDR2 SYGVKD.

The V gene is TRBV10-3, the J gene TRBJ2-7, with 8 positions matching TRBD2. V gave up 6 bases and J gave up 1 base; unmatched junction bases: 8. CDR1 ENHRY and CDR2 SYGVKD come from the germline V gene. The CDR3 spans 15 residues. CDR3 sequence (DNA): TGTGCCATCAGGCAGGGACGGGGGGGTTCCTACGAGCAGTACTTC. This sequence encodes CAIRQGRGGSYEQYF.